A selection of T cell receptor beta chains follows, all from one sample in a study of blood T cell repertoires in COVID-19. Sequencing used immunoSEQ multiplex PCR; TCRdb keeps in-frame clones, though not all of them. The sample includes approximately 380,000 clones, approximately 90% seen only once; the top ten take around 1.2%. Sequencing was done on a sample of PBMCs or T cells enriched from blood (not recorded which). The receptor set was obtained from a woman aged 18-30 years who had recovered from COVID-19. Each CDR3 is given with its conserved first and last residue. D genes are given only for firm matches. The listing skips clone size in some rows; elsewhere it reads once, few, many or a size class.

>TRBJ1-1|TRBV6-5|.|.
CASRVDRYTEAFF
TGTGCCAGCAGGGTAGACAGGTATACTGAAGCTTTCTTT
>TRBJ1-1|TRBV5-6|.|TRBD1
CASSLGDRVAFF
TGTGCCAGCAGCTTGGGGGACAGGGTTGCTTTCTTT
>TRBJ1-4|TRBV28|once|.
CASSLRVTNEKLFF
TGTGCCAGCAGTTTGAGGGTTACTAATGAAAAACTGTTTTTT
>TRBJ2-7|TRBV7-8|.|.
CASSFAQGAHEQYF
TGTGCCAGCAGCTTCGCACAGGGCGCCCACGAGCAGTACTTC
>TRBJ1-1|TRBV18|.|.
CASSPQNGGTEAFF
TGTGCCAGCTCACCCCAGAATGGAGGGACTGAAGCTTTCTTT
>TRBJ1-1|TRBV19|.|.
CASSPGASGLTEAFF
TGTGCCAGTAGTCCGGGGGCTAGCGGTTTGACTGAAGCTTTCTTT
>TRBJ2-2|TRBV19|.|.
CASSNYGELFF
TGTGCCAGTAGTAACTACGGGGAGCTGTTTTTT
>TRBJ1-3|TRBV5-1|.|.
CASSFDRPELGNTIYF
TGCGCCAGCAGCTTCGACAGGCCCGAGCTGGGAAACACCATATATTTT
>TRBJ1-1|TRBV4-1|.|.
CASSQSPSLTGLNTEAFF
TGCGCCAGCAGCCAATCACCCTCCTTGACAGGATTGAACACTGAAGCTTTCTTT
>TRBJ2-7|TRBV5-4|.|TRBD1
CASSRDSYEQYF
TGTGCCAGCAGCCGGGACAGCTACGAGCAGTACTTC
>TRBJ1-5|TRBV28|.|.
CASGYRGPQHF
TGTGCCAGCGGCTACCGGGGGCCCCAGCATTTT
>TRBJ1-4|TRBV7-2|once|.
CASSSLPGEKLFF
TGTGCCAGCAGTTCACTACCCGGGGAAAAACTGTTTTTT
>TRBJ1-2|TRBV5-4|.|.
CASSFFPDSLTFYGYTF
TGTGCCAGCAGCTTCTTCCCGGACAGCCTAACATTCTATGGCTACACCTTC
>TRBJ2-3|TRBV7-2|once|TRBD2
CASSSGLASSTDTQYF
TGTGCCAGCAGCTCCGGACTAGCGTCTAGCACAGATACGCAGTATTTT
>TRBJ1-1|TRBV4-1|.|TRBD1
CASSHLTTNRGRQNTEAFF
TGCGCCAGCAGCCACCTCACCACGAACAGGGGGCGGCAGAACACTGAAGCTTTCTTT
>TRBJ2-1|TRBV4-3|.|.
CASSQEAAGYNEQFF
TGCGCCAGCAGCCAAGAGGCGGCGGGGTACAATGAGCAGTTCTTC
>TRBJ2-7|TRBV7-9|few|.
CASSLGASKDYEQYF
TGTGCCAGCAGCTTAGGGGCTAGCAAGGACTACGAGCAGTACTTC
>TRBJ1-6|TRBV5-1|.|.
CASSSVMGAPLHF
TGCGCCAGCAGCTCCGTTATGGGAGCACCCCTCCACTTT
>TRBJ2-3|TRBV5-1|.|TRBD2
CASSLTAGGRTDTQYF
TGCGCCAGCAGCTTGACAGCGGGGGGTCGCACAGATACGCAGTATTTT
>TRBJ1-1|TRBV18|few|.
CASSPPGLPGEAFF
TGTGCCAGCTCACCACCGGGGCTGCCCGGAGAAGCTTTCTTT
>TRBJ1-1|TRBV6-2/TRBV6-3|.|.
CASSYPPIAGSNTEAFF
TGTGCCAGCAGTTACCCGCCGATTGCGGGCTCGAACACTGAAGCTTTCTTT
>TRBJ2-2|TRBV7-3|.|.
CASSLVSGQNTGELFF
TGTGCCAGCAGCTTAGTCTCAGGACAGAACACCGGGGAGCTGTTTTTT
>TRBJ2-1|TRBV19|.|.
CASSTPPVGGGDYNEQFF
TGTGCCAGTAGTACCCCCCCCGTTGGCGGGGGCGACTACAATGAGCAGTTCTTC
>TRBJ1-1|TRBV5-1|.|.
CASSSQAMMNTEAFF
TGCGCCAGCAGCTCACAGGCTATGATGAACACTGAAGCTTTCTTT
>TRBJ2-7|TRBV29-1|.|TRBD1
CSVFTGDHEQYF
TGCAGCGTTTTTACAGGGGACCACGAGCAGTACTTC
>TRBJ1-4|TRBV19|.|.
CASSIGRSLNEKLFF
TGTGCCAGTAGTATTGGGAGAAGTCTAAATGAAAAACTGTTTTTT
>TRBJ1-1|TRBV27|.|.
CASSPRGNTEAFF
TGTGCCAGCAGTCCCAGGGGGAACACTGAAGCTTTCTTT
>TRBJ1-1|TRBV6-1|.|.
CASSGGVRGLEMNTEAFF
TGTGCCAGCAGTGGAGGGGTGAGGGGGTTAGAGATGAACACTGAAGCTTTCTTT
>TRBJ1-5|TRBV19|.|TRBD1
CASSILRATGGDQPQHF
TGTGCCAGTAGTATCTTACGGGCGACAGGGGGCGATCAGCCCCAGCATTTT
>TRBJ2-5|TRBV28|.|.
CASSLAAGLKLQETQYF
TGTGCCAGCAGTCTCGCCGCCGGTCTTAAATTACAAGAGACCCAGTACTTC
>TRBJ2-3|TRBV27|once|TRBD2
CASSETSWDTQYF
TGTGCCAGCAGTGAGACTAGCTGGGATACGCAGTATTTT
>TRBJ1-5|TRBV2|.|.
CASSERGDSNQPQHF
TGTGCCAGCAGTGAACGAGGAGATAGCAATCAGCCCCAGCATTTT
>TRBJ2-3|TRBV5-8|.|.
CASSYSLLADTQYF
TGTGCCAGCAGCTACTCGCTTTTGGCAGATACGCAGTATTTT
>TRBJ2-1|TRBV10-3|.|.
CAISAEVGGYNEQFF
TGTGCCATCAGTGCCGAGGTGGGGGGCTACAATGAGCAGTTCTTC
>TRBJ2-1|TRBV4-1|.|TRBD1
CASSLRGQGGEQFF
TGCGCCAGCAGCCTAAGAGGACAGGGCGGTGAGCAGTTCTTC
>TRBJ1-1|TRBV10-3|.|TRBD1
CAISERDRGEMNTEAFF
TGTGCCATCAGTGAGCGGGACAGGGGGGAGATGAACACTGAAGCTTTCTTT